A selection of T cell receptor beta chains follows, all from one sample in a study of CD4+ T cells in melanoma. This table comes from immunoSEQ multiplex PCR, and its TCRdb copy is limited to in-frame clones, with some not included. The data contain about 50,000 clones, nearly 90% of them singletons. Material for sequencing was peripheral blood. The receptors stem from a human donor with melanoma. Both conserved end residues are part of each CDR3. Each record gives: clone size, V gene, CDR3 protein. Not every row has a clone size; where given, it reads once, few, many or a size class.

clone size: .
V gene: TRBV28
CDR3 protein: CASSLPRDTEAFF

clone size: .
V gene: TRBV28
CDR3 protein: CASSLSTGGGSYNSPLHF

clone size: .
V gene: TRBV7-9
CDR3 protein: CASSLTGGFETQYF

clone size: .
V gene: TRBV27
CDR3 protein: CASSLAGGVGNTIYF

clone size: .
V gene: TRBV5-4
CDR3 protein: CASSLAFGGGDTEAFF

clone size: .
V gene: TRBV9
CDR3 protein: CASSVGLGVVEAFF

clone size: few
V gene: TRBV7-8
CDR3 protein: CASSATGNSPLHF

clone size: .
V gene: TRBV14
CDR3 protein: CASRGRNSYNEQFF

clone size: .
V gene: TRBV7-9
CDR3 protein: CASSDGTGGLNGYTF

clone size: .
V gene: TRBV5-1
CDR3 protein: CASSLGGFSTEAFF

clone size: .
V gene: TRBV6-6
CDR3 protein: CASRSRGSYNEQFF

clone size: .
V gene: TRBV29-1
CDR3 protein: CSVPWGTGINYGYTF

clone size: .
V gene: TRBV21-1
CDR3 protein: CASSKPPGAGAHNEQFF

clone size: .
V gene: TRBV23-1
CDR3 protein: CASSQRPGEQETQYF

clone size: .
V gene: TRBV2
CDR3 protein: CASSENPGGFTEAFF

clone size: .
V gene: TRBV25-1
CDR3 protein: CASSVTGSNQPQHF

clone size: .
V gene: TRBV6-5
CDR3 protein: CASSYVDKNTEAFF

clone size: .
V gene: TRBV6-1
CDR3 protein: CASSERDGQPQHF